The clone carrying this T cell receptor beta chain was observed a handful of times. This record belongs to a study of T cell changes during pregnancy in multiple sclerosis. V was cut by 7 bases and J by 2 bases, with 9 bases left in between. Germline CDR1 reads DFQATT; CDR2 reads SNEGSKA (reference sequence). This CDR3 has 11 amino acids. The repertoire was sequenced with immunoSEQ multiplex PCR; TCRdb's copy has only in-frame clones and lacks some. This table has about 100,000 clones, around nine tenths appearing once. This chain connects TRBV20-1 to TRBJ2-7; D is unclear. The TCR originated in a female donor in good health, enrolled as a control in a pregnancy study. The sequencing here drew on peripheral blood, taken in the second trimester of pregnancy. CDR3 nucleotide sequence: TGCAGTGGGCTTCTTACCTACGAGCAGTACTTC. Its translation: CSGLLTYEQYF.